This is a list of T cell receptor beta chains from one sample in a study of vaccination and CD4 T cells after COVID-19. TCRdb itself ran the PCR reads through MiXCR, one entry per CDR3 protein. The table has roughly 30,000 distinct CDR3 sequences, 51% seen once. The sample here was CD4+ T cells from blood, taken about 7 months after SARS-CoV-2 vaccination. The receptors were sampled from a human donor who had recovered from COVID-19. Each CDR3 is given with its conserved first and last residue. Each record gives: V gene, clone size, J gene, D gene, CDR3 DNA, CDR3 protein. A D gene is named only where the DNA matches it firmly. The size of a clone is reported for some rows only, either as once, few or many, or as a class for expanded clones.

TRBV28	NA	TRBJ2-5	NA	TGTGCCAGCCAGATGTCGGCGGGAAATTGGGAGACCCAGTACTTC	CASQMSAGNWETQYF
TRBV6-1	NA	TRBJ2-3	TRBD2	TGTGCCAGCAGCCAAGCTCTAGCGGGAGTAGGTACAGATACGCAGTATTTT	CASSQALAGVGTDTQYF
TRBV11-3	NA	TRBJ2-2	TRBD2	TGTGCCAGCAGTACTAGCGGGAGTGGTGGGGAGCTGTTTTTT	CASSTSGSGGELFF
TRBV5-1	NA	TRBJ2-5	NA	TGCGCCAGCAGCTCGTTGACACTCCAAGAGACCCAGTACTTC	CASSSLTLQETQYF
TRBV7-3	few	TRBJ2-3	TRBD2	TGTGCCAGTACGGCGGGAGGGGGGGATACGCAGTATTTT	CASTAGGGDTQYF
TRBV6-2/TRBV6-3	NA	TRBJ1-5	NA	TGTGCCAGCAGTTGGGGCAGGGAGCTTAATCAGCCCCAGCATTTT	CASSWGRELNQPQHF
TRBV6-1	few	TRBJ1-5	NA	TGTGCCAGCAGTGAAGGGAGCCATCCGGGTCAGCCCCAGCATTTT	CASSEGSHPGQPQHF
TRBV20-1	few	TRBJ2-1	TRBD2	TGCAGTGCTAGATCGACTAGCGGGAGGGCCTCCTACAATGAGCAGTTCTTC	CSARSTSGRASYNEQFF
TRBV27	NA	TRBJ1-5	NA	TGTGCCAGCAGTTTAAGCTATAGCAATCAGCCCCAGCATTTT	CASSLSYSNQPQHF
TRBV19	NA	TRBJ1-5	NA	TGTGCCAGTAGTATGCTGGGGCCTCAGCCCCAGCATTTT	CASSMLGPQPQHF
TRBV6-2/TRBV6-3	NA	TRBJ2-7	NA	TGTGCCAGCAGGCGTACTAGTTACTACGAGCAGTACTTC	CASRRTSYYEQYF
TRBV10-3	few	TRBJ1-1	NA	TGTGCCATCAGTTCGGGGCGCGACACTGAAGCTTTCTTT	CAISSGRDTEAFF
TRBV7-9	NA	TRBJ2-7	TRBD1	TGTGCCAGCAGTTTGTTGGGACAGCCGTCCTACGAGCAGTACTTC	CASSLLGQPSYEQYF
TRBV15	NA	TRBJ2-7	NA	TGTGCCACCAGCAGAGGTTACGAGCAGTACTTC	CATSRGYEQYF
TRBV11-2	NA	TRBJ2-5	NA	TGTGCCAGCAGCTTAAGGTCGAAAGGTCAAGAGACCCAGTACTTC	CASSLRSKGQETQYF
TRBV6-1	NA	TRBJ1-4	NA	TGTGCCACCCAGGGGCCGGAGGAAAAACTGTTTTTT	CATQGPEEKLFF
TRBV6-2/TRBV6-3	NA	TRBJ2-1	NA	TGTGCCAGCACCCGACCCGGATCCTACAATGAGCAGTTCTTC	CASTRPGSYNEQFF
TRBV6-2/TRBV6-3	few	TRBJ2-5	TRBD2	TGTGCCAGCAGCTTACAGGGACTAGCCACAGGTAATTGGGTGCCAATCCGGGAAGAGACCCAGTACTTC	CASSLQGLATGNWVPIREETQYF
TRBV11-2	NA	TRBJ1-5	NA	TGTGCCAGCAGCTTAGATCAAAGTCAGCCCCAGCATTTT	CASSLDQSQPQHF
TRBV2	NA	TRBJ2-2	TRBD2	TGTGCCAGCAGGCGGGGACTAGCGGGTACCGGGGAGCTGTTTTTT	CASRRGLAGTGELFF
TRBV25-1	NA	TRBJ1-5	TRBD1	TGTGCCAGCAGTGCATCCCCAGGGGGCCCCAATCAGCCCCAGCATTTT	CASSASPGGPNQPQHF
TRBV20-1	once	TRBJ1-6	NA	TGCAGTGCTAGAGGGGGGGCGGGGGCTAATTCACCCCCCCACTTT	CSARGGAGANSPPHF
TRBV7-8	NA	TRBJ2-7	TRBD2	TGTGCCAGCAGCCCCCGCTTGGGCGCGGGAGTCTACGAGCAGTACTTC	CASSPRLGAGVYEQYF
TRBV7-9	few	TRBJ2-7	TRBD2	TGTGCCAGCAGCTCCGAGGGACTAGCGGGAGGATCCTACGAGCAGTACTTC	CASSSEGLAGGSYEQYF
TRBV7-8	NA	TRBJ1-1	NA	TGTGCCAGCAGCTTAGCCATGGGGAGCACTGAAGCTTTCTTT	CASSLAMGSTEAFF
TRBV28	few	TRBJ2-7	NA	TGTGCCAGCAGTTTATACAGGTCTACAACCTACGAGCAGTACTTC	CASSLYRSTTYEQYF
TRBV20-1	NA	TRBJ2-7	NA	TGCAGTGCGACCCATCCTTTTGGGGGAGACTCCTACGAGCAGTACTTC	CSATHPFGGDSYEQYF
TRBV4-1	NA	TRBJ2-5	NA	TGCGCCAGCAGCCAAGAAAAGTGGGCAGGGCAAGAGACCCAGTACTTC	CASSQEKWAGQETQYF
TRBV6-1	NA	TRBJ2-5	NA	TGTGCCAGCAGTCTCCTCCCCCTGGGGGAAAGTCAAGAGACCCAGTACTTC	CASSLLPLGESQETQYF
TRBV7-9	few	TRBJ2-7	TRBD1	TGTGCCAGCAGCTTGACAGGGCCCTACGAGCAGTACTTC	CASSLTGPYEQYF
TRBV6-2/TRBV6-3	NA	TRBJ2-7	TRBD1	TGTGCCAGCAGTTACTCTACCGGACAGGGGTTCGCCTACGAGCAGTACTTC	CASSYSTGQGFAYEQYF
TRBV2	NA	TRBJ2-5	TRBD2	TGTGCCAGCACTTTAGCGGGAGCCGAGACCCAGTACTTC	CASTLAGAETQYF
TRBV20-1	NA	TRBJ2-3	NA	TGCAGTGCTCACCGGGACCGCGGTTATACGCAGTATTTT	CSAHRDRGYTQYF
TRBV7-9	NA	TRBJ1-5	NA	TGTGCCAGCAGTACGGGGGTTACTGATCAGCCCCAGCATTTT	CASSTGVTDQPQHF
TRBV24-1	few	TRBJ2-1	NA	TGTGCCACCAGTGATTTTGGGGTTCGGAATGAGCAGTTCTTC	CATSDFGVRNEQFF
TRBV7-9	NA	TRBJ2-2	TRBD2	TGTGCCAGCAGCCCGGGACATGGACTAGCGGGAGTGGAGACCGGGGAGCTGTTTTTT	CASSPGHGLAGVETGELFF
TRBV7-7	few	TRBJ2-5	NA	TGTGCTAGCAGCTTAGGAGTCCAAGAGACCCAGTACTTC	CASSLGVQETQYF
TRBV6-1	once	TRBJ2-4	NA	TGTGCCAGCAGTACCAGCTGGACGGGTGGGAACATTCAGTACTTC	CASSTSWTGGNIQYF
TRBV10-3	few	TRBJ2-1	TRBD1	TGTGCCATCAGTCCGGACAGGGGGCGCGATGAGCAGTTCTTC	CAISPDRGRDEQFF
TRBV6-1	NA	TRBJ1-2	TRBD1	TGTGCCAGTAAGACAGGGGAATCGAGTGGCTACACCTTC	CASKTGESSGYTF
TRBV15	few	TRBJ1-1	NA	TGTGCCACCAGCAGAGATCCGGTCGGAGGTTGGAACACTGAAGCTTTCTTT	CATSRDPVGGWNTEAFF
TRBV11-2	NA	TRBJ2-5	TRBD2	TGTGCCAGCAGCCCCGAGTGGACTAGCGGGACCGAGACCCAGTACTTC	CASSPEWTSGTETQYF
TRBV27	few	TRBJ2-3	TRBD2	TGTGCCAGCAGCCCCGGGAGGGAGGGAATAGATACGCAGTATTTT	CASSPGREGIDTQYF
TRBV20-1	NA	TRBJ2-1	NA	TGCACTATTTCAGGGCTGGGCTCCTACAATGAGCAGTTCTTC	CTISGLGSYNEQFF
TRBV27	NA	TRBJ1-1	NA	TGTGCCAGCAGTTACGGGGGCACTGAAGCTTTCTTT	CASSYGGTEAFF
TRBV6-2/TRBV6-3	NA	TRBJ2-3	TRBD1	TGTGCCAGCAGTTACGGGACAGGTAGCACAGATACGCAGTATTTT	CASSYGTGSTDTQYF
TRBV4-2	NA	TRBJ2-7	TRBD2	TGTGCCAGCAGCCTGACTAGCTCCTTGGAGCAGTACTTC	CASSLTSSLEQYF
TRBV6-4	NA	TRBJ2-7	NA	TGTGCCAGCAGTGATGGACACGATTACGAGCAGTACTTC	CASSDGHDYEQYF
TRBV20-1	NA	TRBJ1-2	TRBD1	TGCAGTGCGTCGGGACAGGGGGTTGGAGGCTACACCTTC	CSASGQGVGGYTF
TRBV18	NA	TRBJ2-5	NA	TGTGCCAGCTCACCAGGGCAGCAAGAGACCCAGTACTTC	CASSPGQQETQYF